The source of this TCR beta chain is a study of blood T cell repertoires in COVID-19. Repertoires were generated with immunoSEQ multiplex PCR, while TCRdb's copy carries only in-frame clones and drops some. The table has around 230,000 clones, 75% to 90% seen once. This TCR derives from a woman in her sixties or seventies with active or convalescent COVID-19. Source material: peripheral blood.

CDR3 region: CASSNPGLLVFTF. CDR3 in DNA: TGTGCCAGCAGCAACCCGGGACTGCTGGTCTTCACCTTC. This chain joins TRBV7-9 and TRBJ1-2; perhaps TRBD1 as D (5 bases). The germline V gene encodes CDR1 SEHNR and CDR2 FQNEAQ (reference sequence). This CDR3 spans 13 amino acids. The V end was cut by 5 bases, the J end by 13 bases, with 20 bases between.